The 32 T cell receptor beta chains listed next were all sequenced from one sample in a study of PD-1 blockade in classical Hodgkin lymphoma. This sample's time point: cycle 4 day 1 (C4D1), after more than five weeks of nivolumab. In every patient, relapse followed autologous stem cell transplantation, while exposure to brentuximab vedotin differed. Method: immunoSEQ multiplex PCR; TCRdb's copy keeps in-frame clones and lacks some. This table holds about 92,000 clones, under 85% found once. This specimen was peripheral blood mononuclear cells (PBMCs), taken before the fourth cycle of nivolumab. Receptors originate from a human donor with classical Hodgkin lymphoma.

This clone was picked up one time. The V gene is TRBV19, the J gene TRBJ1-1; no clear D. The CDR3 runs to 14 residues. The V end lost 1 base, the J end lost 6 bases, and 12 bases lay between the germline ends. Germline-derived CDR1 and CDR2 are LNHDA and SQIVND (reference sequence). The CDR3 spells CASSIGRSRAEAFF. The CDR3 nucleotides read TGTGCCAGTAGTATAGGGCGTTCAAGGGCTGAAGCTTTCTTT.

The chain uses TRBV19 and TRBJ2-1, with D tentatively TRBD2 (6 bases). Between the trimmed V and J ends, which lost 5 bases and 5 bases, there was a span of 16 bases. The CDR3 runs 15 residues. Germline V gene lookup returns CDR1 LNHDA and CDR2 SQIVND (reference sequence). The CDR3 DNA reads TGTGCCAGTAGTCTTCCTGGGACTCTCCACAATGAGCAGTTCTTC. Translating it yields CASSLPGTLHNEQFF.

The V gene is TRBV29-1, the J gene TRBJ1-4; maybe TRBD1 (5 bases). This CDR3 spans 13 amino acids. Per germline, CDR1 SQVTM and CDR2 ANQGSEA. Deletions cut 6 bases from V and 4 bases from J, with 12 bases between. The CDR3 region is CSVLQAGNEKLFF. DNA for the CDR3: TGCAGCGTCCTACAGGCTGGTAATGAAAAACTGTTTTTT.

This clone was observed once. V is TRBV27 and J is TRBJ2-7; D is uncertain. The length of the CDR3 is 17 residues. Germline V gives CDR1 MNHEY, CDR2 SMNVEV (reference sequence). Between the trimmed V and J ends, which lost 4 bases and 7 bases, there was a span of 26 bases. CDR3 DNA: TGTGCCAGCAGTTCCCAACTCCCATCGTTGGGCACCGGAGAGCAGTACTTC. As protein: CASSSQLPSLGTGEQYF.

The chain carries TRBV11-3 and TRBJ2-1; D gene ambiguous. V was pared by 1 base and J by 8 bases, with 6 bases between. The CDR3 covers 12 residues. Germline CDR1 reads SGHNT; CDR2 reads YENEEA. CDR3 DNA sequence: TGTGCCAGCAGCTTAGGCAGCTATGAGCAGTTCTTC. Translation gives CASSLGSYEQFF.

The chain is built from TRBV7-3 and TRBJ2-2; D gene ambiguous. The V gene's germline CDR1 is SGHTA and CDR2 FQGTGA. The CDR3 totals 14 residues. V shed 3 bases and J shed 5 bases, with 10 bases lying between them. In DNA, the CDR3 is TGTGCCAGCAGCTTTTACTCGCAAACCGGGGAGCTGTTTTTT. Encoded protein: CASSFYSQTGELFF.

This clone is medium-sized. This chain uses TRBV5-1 with TRBJ2-5; 8 bases agree with TRBD2. V shed 2 bases, J shed 5 bases, and the junction held 14 bases outside the gene matches. CDR3 size: 17 residues. Per the germline V gene, CDR1 is SGHRS and CDR2 is YFSETQ. This CDR3 is CASSLNPERETAETQYF. The CDR3 DNA reads as TGCGCCAGCAGCTTAAACCCGGAGCGGGAGACAGCGGAGACCCAGTACTTC.

In its sample, this clone was seen a few times. The genes are TRBV19 and TRBJ1-1; D possibly corresponds to TRBD1 (6 bases). Germline V gene sequence: CDR1 LNHDA, CDR2 SQIVND (reference sequence). Deletions cut 3 bases from V and 3 bases from J, with 8 bases between. CDR3 length: 13 residues. This CDR3 is CASSMWTDTEAFF. The CDR3 DNA follows: TGTGCCAGTAGTATGTGGACAGACACTGAAGCTTTCTTT.

The V gene is TRBV5-1, the J gene TRBJ2-3, with 11 positions matching TRBD2. This CDR3 has 16 residues. J lost 5 bases, V lost 0 bases, and 5 bases had no gene match. Germline V gene lookup returns CDR1 SGHRS and CDR2 YFSETQ. The CDR3 spells CASSLATSGSLDTQYF. For the CDR3, the DNA is TGCGCCAGCAGCTTGGCTACTAGCGGGAGTCTAGATACGCAGTATTTT.

The J gene is TRBJ1-1, the V gene TRBV21-1. TRBV21-1 is tagged as a pseudogene. The CDR3 has 17 amino acids. CDR3 DNA: TGTGCCAGCAGCAAAGGAATTAGACTAGGAAGGACCTGTGAAGCTTTCTTT. Translated, it gives CASSKGIRLGRTCEAFF.

J is TRBJ2-3 and V is TRBV30; 10 bases are a match to TRBD2. With 2 bases clipped from V and 9 bases from J, the junction kept 5 bases outside the gene matches. There are 13 residues in the CDR3. Germline CDR1 and CDR2: GTSNPN and SVGIG (reference sequence). The CDR3 nucleotides are TGTGCCTGGAGTTCCCTGACTAGCGGGACGCAGTATTTT. Its protein product is CAWSSLTSGTQYF.

The rearrangement links TRBV7-9 to TRBJ2-5, with 7 nucleotides matching TRBD2. Losses at the gene ends were 5 bases for V and 2 bases for J; bases not matched to a gene: 8. The germline gives CDR1 SEHNR, CDR2 FQNEAQ (reference sequence). This CDR3 spans 15 amino acids. DNA of the CDR3: TGTGCCAGCAGCCGAAGGGAGGGGCGTCAAGAGACCCAGTACTTC. Translated, it gives CASSRREGRQETQYF. Full variable domain (rest looked up from reference TRBV7-9 and TRBJ2-5): DTGVSQNPRHKITKRGQNVTFRCDPISEHNRLYWYRQTLGQGPEFLTYFQNEAQLEKSRLLSDRFSAERPKGSFSTLEIQRTEQGDSAMYLCASSRREGRQETQYFGPGTRLLVL.

This clone is a singleton in its sample. The J gene is TRBJ1-1, the V gene TRBV18, with D possibly being TRBD1 (5 bases). Germline lookup yields CDR1 KGHSH and CDR2 LQKENI. The CDR3 is 16 residues long. Trimming took 0 bases from V and 6 from J, leaving 17 bases between them. This CDR3 is CASSPPGWTRVPEAFF. The CDR3 coding sequence is TGTGCCAGCTCACCACCTGGCTGGACAAGGGTACCTGAAGCTTTCTTT.

J is TRBJ2-7 and V is TRBV5-1; D call uncertain. CDR1 and CDR2 from the germline V gene are SGHRS and YFSETQ. The V end was cut by 0 bases, the J end by 0 bases, with 16 bases between. There are 17 residues in the CDR3. CDR3 bases: TGCGCCAGCAGCTTGGAGTGGTCTACGGCCAGCTCCTACGAGCAGTACTTC. It specifies CASSLEWSTASSYEQYF.

V usage is TRBV19 and J usage is TRBJ1-1; 8 bases align to TRBD1. This CDR3 contains 15 residues. V lost 5 bases to trimming and J lost 7 bases; unmatched junction nucleotides: 12. Germline assignment: CDR1 LNHDA and CDR2 SQIVND (reference sequence). The CDR3 DNA is TGTGCCAGTAGTTCCGAGACAGGGGCTGGCCGTGAAGCTTTCTTT. Amino acids: CASSSETGAGREAFF. Full variable domain (remainder filled in from reference TRBV19 and TRBJ1-1): DGGITQSPKYLFRKEGQNVTLSCEQNLNHDAMYWYRQDPGQGLRLIYYSQIVNDFQKGDIAEGYSVSREKKESFPLTVTSAQKNPTAFYLCASSSETGAGREAFFGQGTRLTVV.

This chain links TRBV7-9 with TRBJ2-7; TRBD2 might be the D (5 bases). The germline V and J ends were trimmed by 2 bases and 1 base, with 9 bases remaining between them. Germline V gene sequence: CDR1 SEHNR, CDR2 FQNEAQ (reference sequence). This CDR3 contains 14 residues. The CDR3 is CASSLRAASYEQYF. CDR3 nucleotides: TGTGCCAGCAGCTTACGAGCGGCTTCCTACGAGCAGTACTTC. Using reference TRBV7-9 and TRBJ2-7 for the parts outside the CDR3, the full variable domain is DTGVSQNPRHKITKRGQNVTFRCDPISEHNRLYWYRQTLGQGPEFLTYFQNEAQLEKSRLLSDRFSAERPKGSFSTLEIQRTEQGDSAMYLCASSLRAASYEQYFGPGTRLTVT.

As DNA, the CDR3 is TGTGCCAGTAGTATACTAGGAGATACGCAGTATTTT. It is translated as CASSILGDTQYF. The V call is TRBV19, the J call TRBJ2-3; D remains ambiguous. V was clipped by 2 bases and J by 5 bases, with 5 bases between them. CDR1 is LNHDA, CDR2 SQIVND, per germline (reference sequence). The CDR3 runs 12 residues.

The V and J genes are TRBV29-1 and TRBJ2-7; D gene uncertain. The germline gives CDR1 SQVTM, CDR2 ANQGSEA. The V end lost 1 base, the J end lost 1 base, and 5 bases lay between the germline ends. This CDR3 has 12 amino acids. The CDR3 region is CSVEGPSYEQYF. Here the CDR3 DNA reads TGCAGCGTTGAAGGCCCTTCCTACGAGCAGTACTTC.

The CDR3 sequence is CASVQTGNTEAFF. The DNA of the CDR3 is TGTGCCAGCGTACAGACAGGAAACACTGAAGCTTTCTTT. The chain recombines TRBV6-5 with TRBJ1-1; a weak D match, TRBD1 (6 bases). The V end was cut by 8 bases, the J end by 2 bases, with 12 bases between. This CDR3 has 13 amino acids. Germline CDR1 and CDR2: MNHEY and SVGAGI.

This clone was observed once. The chain joins TRBV6-5 to TRBJ2-7, with 7 bases fitting TRBD1. The length of the CDR3 is 13 residues. V trimming: 10 bases; J trimming: 6 bases; junction bases outside the gene matches: 12. Germline values: CDR1 MNHEY, CDR2 SVGAGI. The CDR3 sequence: CATVTGSVSEQYF. The CDR3 region has the DNA TGTGCCACTGTGACAGGGAGTGTCTCCGAGCAGTACTTC.

The rearrangement joins TRBV15 to TRBJ1-3; the D is unclear. From germline, CDR1 is LNHNV and CDR2 YYDKDF (reference sequence). CDR3 length equals 15 residues. Trimming shortened V by 0 bases and J by 2 bases, and 8 bases separated the two germline ends. The CDR3 protein is CATSRDLGTGNTIYF. In nucleotides, the CDR3 is TGTGCCACCAGCAGAGATTTGGGGACTGGAAACACCATATATTTT.

The chain is built from TRBV10-3 and TRBJ1-2; D not resolved. CDR3 length: 14 amino acids. V was pared by 0 bases and J by 8 bases, with 13 bases between. Germline CDR1 ENHRY, CDR2 SYGVKD. CDR3 in amino acids: CAISESREREGYTF. As DNA, the CDR3 is TGTGCCATCAGTGAGTCCCGGGAGCGGGAGGGCTACACCTTC.

The rearrangement links TRBV7-7 to TRBJ2-1, with 15 bases aligning to TRBD2. The J segment lost 1 base and the V segment lost 4 bases, leaving 8 bases of the junction unmatched. The CDR3 is 19 amino acids. Germline CDR1 is SSHAT and CDR2 is FNYEAQ (reference sequence). For the CDR3, the DNA is TGTGCCAGCAGCTCCGGACTAGCGGGAGGGTTAGGGTCCTACAATGAGCAGTTCTTC. It is translated as CASSSGLAGGLGSYNEQFF.

This chain connects TRBV6-9 to TRBJ2-7; 9 bases fit TRBD1. The CDR3 extends over 14 amino acids. CDR1 and CDR2 from the germline V gene are MNHGY and SVAAGI. Unmatched junction bases numbered 4, after V lost 3 bases and J lost 4 bases. The CDR3 protein is CASSYTGGSYEQYF. The CDR3 DNA is TGTGCCAGCAGTTACACAGGGGGCTCTTACGAGCAGTACTTC.

This chain connects TRBV6-4 to TRBJ2-2, with D hard to call. Germline V gene data show CDR1 as MRHNA and CDR2 as SNTAGT. The CDR3 covers 13 residues. With 6 bases removed from V and 2 bases from J, the gap between germline ends came to 7 bases. The CDR3 nucleotides read TGTGCCAGCAGCGCTACTAACACCGGGGAGCTGTTTTTT. Residues: CASSATNTGELFF.

A word on this clone: The sample holds other DNA sequences that translate to the same CDR3. J is TRBJ2-1 and V is TRBV27; TRBD2 matches 9 bases. This CDR3 spans 14 amino acids. The V and J ends lost 5 bases and 2 bases, in that order; junction bases with no gene match: 1. Germline V gene lookup returns CDR1 MNHEY and CDR2 SMNVEV (reference sequence). The CDR3 bases are TGTGCCAGCAGTCTAGCGGGGCCCTACAATGAGCAGTTCTTC. This translates into CASSLAGPYNEQFF.

The chain employs TRBV7-6 and TRBJ2-1, with a possible D match to TRBD2 (6 bases). This CDR3 spans 15 amino acids. V gave up 3 bases and J gave up 3 bases, with 12 bases separating them. Germline assignment: CDR1 SGHVS and CDR2 FNYEAQ. The DNA of the CDR3 is TGTGCCAGCAGCTTCCGCGGGACGAGCTACAATGAGCAGTTCTTC. Translating gives CASSFRGTSYNEQFF.

The chain carries TRBV28 and TRBJ2-5; D is uncertain. The CDR3 has 13 amino acids. V shed 3 bases and J shed 0 bases, with 5 bases lying between them. The germline V gene has CDR1 MDHEN and CDR2 SYDVKM. CDR3 nucleotide sequence: TGTGCCAGCAGTTTGGCGTACCAAGAGACCCAGTACTTC. It yields the protein CASSLAYQETQYF.

The table lists this clone with a few counts. The rearrangement links TRBV2 to TRBJ2-2; 10 nucleotides align to TRBD1. The CDR3 is made up of 18 amino acids. Germline V CDR1 and CDR2: SNHLY, FYNNEI. The junction had 12 bases not matched to a gene; V was cut back by 2 bases and J by 6 bases. CDR3 nucleotide sequence: TGTGCCAGCAGTGAATGGGCCCGGACAGGGGGATTCTCCGGGGAGCTGTTTTTT. Protein product: CASSEWARTGGFSGELFF. The complete variable domain, with remaining parts taken from reference TRBV2 and TRBJ2-2, reads EPEVTQTPSHQVTQMGQEVILRCVPISNHLYFYWYRQILGQKVEFLVSFYNNEISEKSEIFDDQFSVERPDGSNFTLKIRSTKLEDSAMYFCASSEWARTGGFSGELFFGEGSRLTVL.

This chain connects TRBV7-2 to TRBJ2-5; TRBD2 might be the D (6 bases). Trimming took 4 bases from V and 7 from J, leaving 22 bases between them. Germline-derived CDR1 and CDR2 are SGHTA and FQGNSA. This CDR3 has 16 residues. The chain's CDR3 is CASSSLLPQGLGTQYF. The DNA for the CDR3 is TGTGCCAGCAGCTCCCTACTCCCCCAGGGACTGGGGACCCAGTACTTC.

This clone showed up many times. The gene calls are TRBV2 and TRBJ1-5; D is possibly TRBD1 (6 bases). This CDR3 comprises 14 residues. V lost 4 bases and J lost 1, with 8 bases in between. Germline CDR1 and CDR2: SNHLY and FYNNEI. The CDR3 reads CASSGGGSNQPQHF. The CDR3 DNA sequence: TGTGCCAGCAGTGGAGGGGGGAGCAATCAGCCCCAGCATTTT.

The rearrangement links TRBV7-9 to TRBJ2-5; D is perhaps TRBD1 (6 bases). CDR1 and CDR2 (germline): SEHNR, FQNEAQ (reference sequence). The CDR3 runs to 12 residues. Between the trimmed V and J ends, which lost 11 bases and 2 bases, there was a span of 12 bases. CDR3 coding DNA: TGTGCCGGGGGCCGGGGACAAGAGACCCAGTACTTC. The encoded protein is CAGGRGQETQYF.